The rows below give T cell receptor beta chains drawn from one sample of a study of CD4 T cells in relation to SARS-CoV-2 and coronaviruses. No antigen has been assigned to these receptors. Clones were sequenced by immunoSEQ multiplex PCR, and TCRdb holds only the in-frame ones, with some missing. The sample consists of tens of thousands of clones, about 75% of them appearing once. Sequencing was performed on CD4+ T cells from PBMCs, cultured in vitro. All receptors come from a human donor in good health. CDR3s include the opening cysteine and the closing phenylalanine or tryptophan. The order of the fields is V gene, D gene, J gene, clone size, CDR3 protein, CDR3 DNA. The D gene is left open where the match is weak. For some rows the clone size is stated as once, few or many, or as a class when expanded; others skip it.

>TRBV2|-|TRBJ2-7|-
CASSEVDWGDYEQYF
TGTGCCAGCAGTGAGGTGGACTGGGGTGACTACGAGCAGTACTTC
>TRBV20-1|-|TRBJ2-1|-
CSASVWNEQFF
TGCAGTGCTAGTGTATGGAACGAGCAGTTCTTC
>TRBV4-2|TRBD2|TRBJ2-5|-
CASSQGTSGRVQETQYF
TGTGCCAGCAGCCAAGGGACTAGCGGGAGGGTCCAAGAGACCCAGTACTTC
>TRBV7-2|TRBD2|TRBJ2-7|few
CASSLYSGGAWEQYF
TGTGCCAGCAGCTTATACAGCGGGGGGGCATGGGAGCAGTACTTC
>TRBV9|-|TRBJ2-3|-
CASSVVGTGFADTQYF
TGTGCCAGCAGCGTAGTGGGGACGGGTTTTGCAGATACGCAGTATTTT
>TRBV9|-|TRBJ2-3|-
CASSPRRSSTDTQYF
TGTGCCAGCAGCCCCCGCCGTTCTAGCACAGATACGCAGTATTTT
>TRBV9|TRBD1|TRBJ1-2|-
CASRTGGPGGYTF
TGTGCCAGCAGGACAGGGGGCCCGGGCGGCTACACCTTC
>TRBV11-2|-|TRBJ2-3|-
CASSLADTQYF
TGTGCCAGCAGCTTAGCAGATACGCAGTATTTT
>TRBV7-9|TRBD1|TRBJ2-4|-
CASSIGQGGTKNIQYF
TGTGCCAGCAGCATCGGACAGGGTGGGACCAAAAACATTCAGTACTTC
>TRBV27|-|TRBJ2-5|-
CASSLNRAATQYF
TGTGCCAGCAGTTTAAACCGGGCAGCGACCCAGTACTTC
>TRBV2|-|TRBJ1-5|-
CASRLDNQPQHF
TGTGCCAGCAGGCTGGACAATCAGCCCCAGCATTTT
>TRBV5-4|TRBD1|TRBJ2-2|-
CASSQDRGRSNTGELFF
TGTGCCAGCAGCCAGGACAGGGGGCGTTCGAACACCGGGGAGCTGTTTTTT
>TRBV5-6|-|TRBJ1-2|few
CASSLAPNKMQGTFGYTF
TGTGCCAGCAGCTTGGCCCCAAATAAAATGCAGGGGACTTTTGGCTACACCTTC
>TRBV9|TRBD1|TRBJ1-2|-
CASSPTGQGYGYTF
TGTGCCAGCAGCCCTACGGGACAGGGGTATGGCTACACCTTC
>TRBV6-6|-|TRBJ2-3|-
CASRDSATDTQYF
TGTGCCAGCCGGGACTCGGCCACAGATACGCAGTATTTT
>TRBV11-3|-|TRBJ2-1|-
CASSLEGAGEQFF
TGTGCCAGCAGCTTAGAGGGGGCGGGTGAGCAGTTCTTC
>TRBV30|-|TRBJ2-3|-
CAWKPGPSDTQYF
TGTGCCTGGAAACCCGGGCCGAGCGATACGCAGTATTTT
>TRBV6-5|-|TRBJ2-7|-
CASGISSYEQYF
TGTGCCAGCGGAATAAGCTCCTACGAGCAGTACTTC
>TRBV6-5|TRBD2|TRBJ2-1|-
CASRWMAGAYNEQFF
TGTGCCAGCAGATGGATGGCGGGAGCCTACAATGAGCAGTTCTTC
>TRBV5-6|-|TRBJ1-2|-
CATLWGAANYGYTF
TGTGCCACCCTATGGGGGGCCGCTAACTATGGCTACACCTTC
>TRBV5-4|TRBD2|TRBJ2-1|-
CASSRLASSYNEQFF
TGTGCCAGCAGTCGACTAGCTAGCTCCTACAATGAGCAGTTCTTC
>TRBV6-4|-|TRBJ1-5|-
CASSPGPNQPQHF
TGTGCCAGCAGCCCCGGTCCCAATCAGCCCCAGCATTTT